This T cell receptor (beta chain) was sequenced during a study of glioma-infiltrating T cells after dendritic cell vaccination. Findings of the study overall: Estimated pretreatment TIL content predicted outcome after dendritic cell vaccination.

Of note for this clone: The antigen is undetermined.

Time point: after dendritic cell vaccination, including at tumor progression/relapse. No glioblastoma patient carried an isocitrate dehydrogenase mutation. Sequencing used immunoSEQ multiplex PCR; TCRdb keeps in-frame clones, though not all of them. The sample contains about 99,000 clones, 80% of which appear only once. The CDR3 spans 12 residues. Germline CDR1 SQVTM, CDR2 ANQGSEA. The V end lost 8 bases, the J end lost 3 bases, and 10 bases lay between the germline ends. The sequence came from a human donor with glioblastoma. The chain is built from TRBV29-1 and TRBJ2-2; TRBD1 is a possible D gene (5 bases). Here the sequenced sample was blood, taken after dendritic cell vaccination. CDR3 sequence reads: CSFGHYTGELFF. Written as DNA, the CDR3 is TGCAGCTTCGGACATTACACCGGGGAGCTGTTTTTT.